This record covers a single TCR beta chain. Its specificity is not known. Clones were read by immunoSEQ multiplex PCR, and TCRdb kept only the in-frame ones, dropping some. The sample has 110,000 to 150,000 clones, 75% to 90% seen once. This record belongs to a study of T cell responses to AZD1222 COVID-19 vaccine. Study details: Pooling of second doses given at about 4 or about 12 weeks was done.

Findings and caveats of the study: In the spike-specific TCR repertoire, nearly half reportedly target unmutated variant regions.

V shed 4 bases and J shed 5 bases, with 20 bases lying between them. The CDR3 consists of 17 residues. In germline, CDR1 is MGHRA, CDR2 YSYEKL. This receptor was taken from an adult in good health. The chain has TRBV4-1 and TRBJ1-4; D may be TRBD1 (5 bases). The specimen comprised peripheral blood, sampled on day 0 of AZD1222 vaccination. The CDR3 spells CASSPAGRKGWNEKLFF. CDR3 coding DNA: TGCGCCAGCAGCCCAGCGGGGCGAAAGGGGTGGAATGAAAAACTGTTTTTT.